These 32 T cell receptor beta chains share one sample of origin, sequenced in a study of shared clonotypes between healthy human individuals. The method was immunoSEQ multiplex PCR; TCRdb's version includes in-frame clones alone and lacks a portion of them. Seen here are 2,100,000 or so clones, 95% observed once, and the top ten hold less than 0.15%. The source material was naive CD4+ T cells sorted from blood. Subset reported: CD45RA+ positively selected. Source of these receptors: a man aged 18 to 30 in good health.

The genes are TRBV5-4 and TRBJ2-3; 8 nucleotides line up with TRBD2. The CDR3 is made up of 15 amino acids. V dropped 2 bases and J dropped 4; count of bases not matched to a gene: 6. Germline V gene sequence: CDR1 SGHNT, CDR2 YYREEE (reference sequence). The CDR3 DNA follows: TGTGCCAGCAGCTTAGGCGGGGGGTATGCAGATACGCAGTATTTT. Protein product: CASSLGGGYADTQYF.

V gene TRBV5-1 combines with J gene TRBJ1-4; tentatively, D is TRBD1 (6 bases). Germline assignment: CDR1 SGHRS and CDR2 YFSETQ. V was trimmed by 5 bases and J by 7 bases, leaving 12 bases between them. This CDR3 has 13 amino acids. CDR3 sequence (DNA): TGCGCCAGCAGGGGGGGCAGCGGTGAAAAACTGTTTTTT. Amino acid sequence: CASRGGSGEKLFF.

CDR3 in DNA: TGTGCCAGCAGCTTAGGCCAGGGATTAATGGAGACCCAGTACTTC. It yields the protein CASSLGQGLMETQYF. The chain couples TRBV11-3 to TRBJ2-5, with a possible D match to TRBD1 (5 bases). V lost 1 base to trimming and J lost 5 bases, with 14 bases between them. The germline V gene encodes CDR1 SGHNT and CDR2 YENEEA. This CDR3 has 15 residues.

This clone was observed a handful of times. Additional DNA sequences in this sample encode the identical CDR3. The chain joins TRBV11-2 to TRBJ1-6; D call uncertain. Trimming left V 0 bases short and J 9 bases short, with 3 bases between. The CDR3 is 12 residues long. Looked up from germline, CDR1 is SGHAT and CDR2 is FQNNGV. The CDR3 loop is CASSLDSSPLHF. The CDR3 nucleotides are TGTGCCAGCAGCTTAGATAGTTCACCCCTCCACTTT.

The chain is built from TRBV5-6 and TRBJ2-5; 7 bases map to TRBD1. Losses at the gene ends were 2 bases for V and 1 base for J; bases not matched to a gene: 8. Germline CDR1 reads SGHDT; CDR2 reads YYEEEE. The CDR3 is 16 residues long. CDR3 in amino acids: CASSLTLGQFQETQYF. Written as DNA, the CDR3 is TGTGCCAGCAGCTTAACCCTGGGACAGTTCCAAGAGACCCAGTACTTC.

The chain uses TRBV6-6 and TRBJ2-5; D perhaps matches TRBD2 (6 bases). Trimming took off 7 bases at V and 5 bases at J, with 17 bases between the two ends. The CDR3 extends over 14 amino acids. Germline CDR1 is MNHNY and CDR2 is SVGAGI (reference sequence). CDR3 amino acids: CASINGGDGETQYF. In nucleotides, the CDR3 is TGTGCCAGCATCAATGGAGGGGATGGGGAGACCCAGTACTTC.

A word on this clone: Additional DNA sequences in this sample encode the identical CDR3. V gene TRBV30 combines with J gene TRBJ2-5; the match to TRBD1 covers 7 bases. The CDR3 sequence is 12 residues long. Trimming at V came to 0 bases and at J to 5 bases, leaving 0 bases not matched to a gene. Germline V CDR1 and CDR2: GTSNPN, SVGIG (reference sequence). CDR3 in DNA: TGTGCCTGGAGTGTAGGGGGCGAGACCCAGTACTTC. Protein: CAWSVGGETQYF.

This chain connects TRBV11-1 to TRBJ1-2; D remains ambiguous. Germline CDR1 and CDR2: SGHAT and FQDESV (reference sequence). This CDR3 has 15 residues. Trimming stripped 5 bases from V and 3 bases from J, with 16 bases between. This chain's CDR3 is CASSPDAVFDYGYTF. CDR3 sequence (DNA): TGTGCCAGCAGCCCCGATGCGGTGTTTGACTATGGCTACACCTTC.

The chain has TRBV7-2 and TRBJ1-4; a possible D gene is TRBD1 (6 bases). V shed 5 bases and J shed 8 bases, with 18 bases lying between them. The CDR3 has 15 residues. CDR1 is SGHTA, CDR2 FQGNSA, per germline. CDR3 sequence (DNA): TGTGCCAGCAGCCCATCCCGCGCCAGGGGAGAAAAACTGTTTTTT. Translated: CASSPSRARGEKLFF.

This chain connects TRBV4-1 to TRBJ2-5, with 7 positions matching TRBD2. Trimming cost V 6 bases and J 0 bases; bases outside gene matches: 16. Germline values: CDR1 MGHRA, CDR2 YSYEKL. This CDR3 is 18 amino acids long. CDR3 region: CASSLYNQGRGDQETQYF. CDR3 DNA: TGCGCCAGCAGTCTCTACAACCAAGGCCGGGGGGACCAAGAGACCCAGTACTTC.

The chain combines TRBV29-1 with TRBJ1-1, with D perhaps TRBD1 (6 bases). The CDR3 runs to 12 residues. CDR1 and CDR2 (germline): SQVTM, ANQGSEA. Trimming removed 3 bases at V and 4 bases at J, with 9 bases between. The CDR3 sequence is CSVDAGATEAFF. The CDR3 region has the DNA TGCAGCGTTGACGCAGGGGCCACTGAAGCTTTCTTT.

Here the CDR3 reads CATGNDRVGGQPQHF. As DNA, the CDR3 is TGTGCCACCGGGAACGACAGGGTAGGGGGTCAGCCCCAGCATTTT. The chain joins TRBV6-1 to TRBJ1-5; 7 bases map to TRBD1. The trim removed 10 bases at V and 6 bases at J, leaving 15 bases unmatched. CDR1 MNHNS and CDR2 SASEGT come from the germline V gene. The CDR3 runs to 15 residues.

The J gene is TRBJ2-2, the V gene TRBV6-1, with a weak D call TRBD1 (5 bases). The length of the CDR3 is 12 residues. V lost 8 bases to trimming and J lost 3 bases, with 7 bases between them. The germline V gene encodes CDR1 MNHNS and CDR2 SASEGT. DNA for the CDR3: TGTGCCAGCTACAGGTACACCGGGGAGCTGTTTTTT. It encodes CASYRYTGELFF.

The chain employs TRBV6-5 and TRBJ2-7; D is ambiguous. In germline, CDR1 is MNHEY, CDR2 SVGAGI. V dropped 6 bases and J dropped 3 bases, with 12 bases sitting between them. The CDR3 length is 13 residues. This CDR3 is CASSRGENYEQYF. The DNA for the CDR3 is TGTGCCAGCAGCCGTGGAGAGAACTACGAGCAGTACTTC.

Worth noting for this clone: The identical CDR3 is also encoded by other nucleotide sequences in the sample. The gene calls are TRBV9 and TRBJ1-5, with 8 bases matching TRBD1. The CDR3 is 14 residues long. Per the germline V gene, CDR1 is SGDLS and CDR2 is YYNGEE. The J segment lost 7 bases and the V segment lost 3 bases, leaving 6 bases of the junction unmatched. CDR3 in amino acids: CASSGGTGGQPQHF. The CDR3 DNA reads TGTGCCAGCAGCGGGGGGACAGGAGGACAGCCCCAGCATTTT.

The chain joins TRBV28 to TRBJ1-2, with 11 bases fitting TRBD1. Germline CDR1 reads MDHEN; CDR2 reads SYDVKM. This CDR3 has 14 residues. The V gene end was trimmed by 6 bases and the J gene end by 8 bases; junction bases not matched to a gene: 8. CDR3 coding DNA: TGTGCCAGCAGCCCGGGACAGGGGGTGGGAGGCTACACCTTC. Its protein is CASSPGQGVGGYTF.

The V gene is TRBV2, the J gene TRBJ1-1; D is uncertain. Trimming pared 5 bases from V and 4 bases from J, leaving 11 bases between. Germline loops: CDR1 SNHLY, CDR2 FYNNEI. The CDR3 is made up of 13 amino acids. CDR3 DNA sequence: TGTGCCAGCAGTTCTCTCAGCGCCACTGAAGCTTTCTTT. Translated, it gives CASSSLSATEAFF.

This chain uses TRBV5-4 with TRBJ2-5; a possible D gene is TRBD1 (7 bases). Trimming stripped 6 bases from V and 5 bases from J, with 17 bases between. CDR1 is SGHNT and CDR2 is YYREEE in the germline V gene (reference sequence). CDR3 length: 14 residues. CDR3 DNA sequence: TGTGCCAGCACCGAAGACAGGGAGGAGGAGACCCAGTACTTC. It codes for CASTEDREEETQYF.

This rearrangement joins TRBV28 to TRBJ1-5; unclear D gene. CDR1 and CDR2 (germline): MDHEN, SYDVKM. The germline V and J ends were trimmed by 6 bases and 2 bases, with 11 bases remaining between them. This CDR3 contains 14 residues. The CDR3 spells CASSSLGRNQPQHF. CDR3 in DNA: TGTGCCAGCAGCTCGCTGGGTCGCAATCAGCCCCAGCATTTT.

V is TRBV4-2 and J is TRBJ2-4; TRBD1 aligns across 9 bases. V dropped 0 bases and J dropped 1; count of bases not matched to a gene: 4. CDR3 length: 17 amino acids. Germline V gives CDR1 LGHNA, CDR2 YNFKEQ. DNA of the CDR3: TGTGCCAGCAGCCAAGATTACGGGACAGGGGCCAAAAACATTCAGTACTTC. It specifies CASSQDYGTGAKNIQYF.

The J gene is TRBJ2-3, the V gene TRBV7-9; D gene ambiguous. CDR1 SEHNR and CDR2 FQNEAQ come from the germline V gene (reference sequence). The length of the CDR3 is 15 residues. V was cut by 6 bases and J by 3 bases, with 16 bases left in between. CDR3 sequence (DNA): TGTGCCAGCAGTCAAGGGCTACTAATTACAGATACGCAGTATTTT. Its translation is CASSQGLLITDTQYF.

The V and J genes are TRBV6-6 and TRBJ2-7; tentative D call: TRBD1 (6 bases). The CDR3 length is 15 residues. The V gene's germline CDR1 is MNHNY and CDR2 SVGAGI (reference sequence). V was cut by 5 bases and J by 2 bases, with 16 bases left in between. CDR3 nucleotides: TGTGCCAGCAGTCCCAGAGGGGGTCGGACCTACGAGCAGTACTTC. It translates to CASSPRGGRTYEQYF.

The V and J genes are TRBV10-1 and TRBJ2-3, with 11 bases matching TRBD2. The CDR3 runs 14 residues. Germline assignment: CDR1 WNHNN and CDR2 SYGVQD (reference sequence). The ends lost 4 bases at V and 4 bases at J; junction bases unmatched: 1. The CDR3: CASSGLAGPDTQYF. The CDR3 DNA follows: TGCGCCAGCAGTGGACTAGCGGGACCAGATACGCAGTATTTT.

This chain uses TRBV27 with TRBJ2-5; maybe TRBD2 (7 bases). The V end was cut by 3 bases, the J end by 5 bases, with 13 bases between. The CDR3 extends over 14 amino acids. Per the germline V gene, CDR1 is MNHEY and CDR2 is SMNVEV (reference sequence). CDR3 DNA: TGTGCCAGCAGTTTTGGCGGGGGCGGTGAGACCCAGTACTTC. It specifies CASSFGGGGETQYF.

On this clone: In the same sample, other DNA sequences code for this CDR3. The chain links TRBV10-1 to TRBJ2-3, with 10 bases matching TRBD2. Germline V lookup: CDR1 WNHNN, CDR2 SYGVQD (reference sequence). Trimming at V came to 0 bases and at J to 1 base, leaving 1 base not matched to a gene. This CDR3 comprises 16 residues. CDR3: CASSESLAGGTDTQYF. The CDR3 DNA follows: TGCGCCAGCAGTGAGTCGCTAGCGGGGGGCACAGATACGCAGTATTTT.

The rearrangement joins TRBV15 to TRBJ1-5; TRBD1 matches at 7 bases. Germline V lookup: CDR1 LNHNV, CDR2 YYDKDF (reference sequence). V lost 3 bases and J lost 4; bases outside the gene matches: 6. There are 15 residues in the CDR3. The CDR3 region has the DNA TGTGCCACCAGCAGGTCCGGGACAGTGAATCAGCCCCAGCATTTT. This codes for CATSRSGTVNQPQHF. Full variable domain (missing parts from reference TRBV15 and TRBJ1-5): DAMVIQNPRYQVTQFGKPVTLSCSQTLNHNVMYWYQQKSSQAPKLLFHYYDKDFNNEADTPDNFQSRRPNTSFCFLDIRSPGLGDTAMYLCATSRSGTVNQPQHFGDGTRLSIL.

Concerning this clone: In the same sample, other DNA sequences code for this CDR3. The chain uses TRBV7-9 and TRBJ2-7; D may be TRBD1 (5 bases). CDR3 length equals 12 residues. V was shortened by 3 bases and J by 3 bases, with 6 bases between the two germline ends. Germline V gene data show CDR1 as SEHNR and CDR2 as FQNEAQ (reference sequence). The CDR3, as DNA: TGTGCCAGCAGCTTTCAGGGCTACGAGCAGTACTTC. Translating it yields CASSFQGYEQYF. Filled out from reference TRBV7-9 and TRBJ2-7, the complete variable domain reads DTGVSQNPRHKITKRGQNVTFRCDPISEHNRLYWYRQTLGQGPEFLTYFQNEAQLEKSRLLSDRFSAERPKGSFSTLEIQRTEQGDSAMYLCASSFQGYEQYFGPGTRLTVT.

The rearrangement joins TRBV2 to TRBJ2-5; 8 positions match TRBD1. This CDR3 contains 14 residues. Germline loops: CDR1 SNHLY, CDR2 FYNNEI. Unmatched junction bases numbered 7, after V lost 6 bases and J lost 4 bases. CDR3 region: CASSTGTGPETQYF. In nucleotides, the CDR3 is TGTGCCAGCAGCACCGGGACAGGCCCAGAGACCCAGTACTTC.

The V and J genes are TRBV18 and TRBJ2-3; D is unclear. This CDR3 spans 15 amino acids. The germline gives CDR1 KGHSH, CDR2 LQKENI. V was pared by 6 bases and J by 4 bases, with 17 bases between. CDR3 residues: CASSILLTGADTQYF. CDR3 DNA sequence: TGTGCCAGCTCGATATTACTAACTGGCGCAGATACGCAGTATTTT. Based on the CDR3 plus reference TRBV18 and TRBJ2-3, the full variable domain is NAGVMQNPRHLVRRRGQEARLRCSPMKGHSHVYWYRQLPEEGLKFMVYLQKENIIDESGMPKERFSAEFPKEGPSILRIQQVVRGDSAAYFCASSILLTGADTQYFGPGTRLTVL.

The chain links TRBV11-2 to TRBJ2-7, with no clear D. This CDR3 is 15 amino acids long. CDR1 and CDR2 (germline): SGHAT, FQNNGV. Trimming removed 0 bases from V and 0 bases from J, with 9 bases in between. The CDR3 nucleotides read TGTGCCAGCAGCTTAGATCCGACATTCTCCTACGAGCAGTACTTC. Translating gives CASSLDPTFSYEQYF.

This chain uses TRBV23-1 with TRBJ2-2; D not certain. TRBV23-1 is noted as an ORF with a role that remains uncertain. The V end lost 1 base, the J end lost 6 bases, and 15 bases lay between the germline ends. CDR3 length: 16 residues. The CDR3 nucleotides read TGCGCCAGCAGTCAATGGACCAGGAAGGGCGCCGGGGAGCTGTTTTTT. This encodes CASSQWTRKGAGELFF.

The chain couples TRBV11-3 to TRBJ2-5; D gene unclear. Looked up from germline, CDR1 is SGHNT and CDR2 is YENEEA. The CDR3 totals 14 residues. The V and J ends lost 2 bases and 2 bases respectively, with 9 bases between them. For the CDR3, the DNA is TGTGCCAGCAGCTTAAGCAGGCATCAAGAGACCCAGTACTTC. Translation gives CASSLSRHQETQYF.